Detailed here is one T cell receptor (beta chain). This could be a read error, since a much larger clone is one nucleotide away. As to time point: newly diagnosed GD, antithyroid drugs for less than 3 months. The TCR library used RNA extracted from PBMCs. Investigators report Graves' disease was diagnosed under American Thyroid Association guidelines. The length of the CDR3 is 15 residues. CDR1 is MDHEN and CDR2 is SYDVKM in the germline V gene. HTBI primers from iRepertoire and Arm-PCR of CDR3 regions yielded the TCR beta libraries. Each CDR3 protein gets one entry after TCRdb re-called the multiplex PCR reads with MiXCR. The table has more than 300,000 distinct CDR3 sequences, around 16% seen once; the top ten hold around 20%. This entry is derived from a study of regulatory T cells in long-lasting Graves disease. A further study also used this sample, focusing on T cells in Graves' hyperthyroidism and ophthalmopathy. From that paper: The study used the HTBI primer set for a first-round RT-PCR of the TCR CDR3.

The chain carries TRBV28 and TRBJ1-1; D is unclear. The sequencing here drew on peripheral blood mononuclear cells (PBMCs), taken at new diagnosis, from a patient treated with antithyroid drugs. This receptor was identified in a woman younger than 35 with Graves disease. CDR3 residues: CASSLSNQVGAEDFF. The CDR3 DNA reads as TGTGCCAGCAGTTTAAGCAACCAGGTCGGCGCTGAAGATTTCTTT.